This T cell receptor (beta chain) appears in the sequencing data of a study of blood T cell repertoires in COVID-19. A remark on this clone: This CDR3 is also generated by other DNA sequences in the sample.

Per the study methods: The authors estimated nucleated cell counts from reference gene primer amplification. Produced via immunoSEQ multiplex PCR; TCRdb's table is partial and in-frame only. V and J calls plus clone size are reproduced from that table; the DNA served to infer D and trimming. Of some 150,000 clones detected, more than 80% appear once; the ten largest clones hold 1.5% to 2%. This clonotype was sampled from a woman between 18 and 30 years old who had been exposed to COVID-19. Sequenced: PBMCs or T cells enriched from blood (not recorded which).

Here the CDR3 DNA reads TGTGCCAGTAGTGACTTCTACAATGAGCAGTTCTTC. This sequence encodes CASSDFYNEQFF. The chain uses TRBV19 and TRBJ2-1; no firm D call. With 5 bases removed from V and 3 bases from J, the gap between germline ends came to 5 bases. The CDR3 is 12 residues long. CDR1 is LNHDA, CDR2 SQIVND, per germline (reference sequence).